This T cell receptor beta chain was identified during a study of OX40 agonist ivuxolimab in advanced cancers. The CDR3 extends over 13 amino acids. Germline lookup yields CDR1 SEHNR and CDR2 FQNEAQ (reference sequence). Trimming took off 5 bases at V and 9 bases at J, with 14 bases between the two ends. Sequencing used immunoSEQ multiplex PCR; TCRdb keeps in-frame clones, though not all of them. The data show roughly 53,000 clones, roughly nine tenths seen once. The chain combines TRBV7-9 with TRBJ2-4; D is possibly TRBD2 (5 bases). The sample in question was CD4+ or CD8+ T cells sorted from blood, obtained in a trial of the OX40 agonist ivuxolimab. This TCR derives from an adult with an advanced solid tumor such as melanoma, head and neck, liver or kidney cancer. CDR3 loop: CASSVGLTAIQYF. The CDR3 DNA follows: TGTGCCAGCAGCGTCGGACTGACGGCCATTCAGTACTTC. The full variable domain, rest sourced from reference TRBV7-9 and TRBJ2-4, is DTGVSQNPRHKITKRGQNVTFRCDPISEHNRLYWYRQTLGQGPEFLTYFQNEAQLEKSRLLSDRFSAERPKGSFSTLEIQRTEQGDSAMYLCASSVGLTAIQYFGAGTRLSVL.